Detailed here is one T cell receptor beta chain. The germline V gene has CDR1 SGHAT and CDR2 FQNNGV. V was clipped by 2 bases and J by 4 bases; unmatched bases: 11. The CDR3 consists of 16 residues. In the authors' methods: Reference gene primer amplification gave estimated nucleated cell counts. Clones were sequenced by immunoSEQ multiplex PCR, and TCRdb holds only the in-frame ones, with some missing. That table is the source of V, J and clone size, and D and trimming were worked out from the DNA. Among about 240,000 clones listed, about 82% were seen once. This entry comes from a study of blood T cell repertoires in COVID-19.

Sequenced sample: peripheral blood. This receptor was obtained from an older man with acute or convalescent COVID-19. This chain connects TRBV11-2 to TRBJ2-7; 7 positions match TRBD1. CDR3 sequence (DNA): TGTGCCAGCAGCTTAACACACAGACAGGGAGTTTACGAGCAGTACTTC. Residues: CASSLTHRQGVYEQYF.